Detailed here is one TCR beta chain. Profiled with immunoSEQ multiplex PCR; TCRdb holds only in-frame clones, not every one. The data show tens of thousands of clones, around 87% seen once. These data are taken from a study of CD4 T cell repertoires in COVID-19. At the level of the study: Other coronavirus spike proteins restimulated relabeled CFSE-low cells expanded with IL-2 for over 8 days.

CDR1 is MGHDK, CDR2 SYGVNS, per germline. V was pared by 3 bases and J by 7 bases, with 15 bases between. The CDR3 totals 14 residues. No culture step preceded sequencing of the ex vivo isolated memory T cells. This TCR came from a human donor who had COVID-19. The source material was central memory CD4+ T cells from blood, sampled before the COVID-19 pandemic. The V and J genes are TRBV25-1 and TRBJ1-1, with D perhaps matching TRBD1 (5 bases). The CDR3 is CASSDSGTLVEAFF. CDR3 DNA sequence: TGTGCCAGCAGTGACAGCGGGACCCTGGTTGAAGCTTTCTTT.